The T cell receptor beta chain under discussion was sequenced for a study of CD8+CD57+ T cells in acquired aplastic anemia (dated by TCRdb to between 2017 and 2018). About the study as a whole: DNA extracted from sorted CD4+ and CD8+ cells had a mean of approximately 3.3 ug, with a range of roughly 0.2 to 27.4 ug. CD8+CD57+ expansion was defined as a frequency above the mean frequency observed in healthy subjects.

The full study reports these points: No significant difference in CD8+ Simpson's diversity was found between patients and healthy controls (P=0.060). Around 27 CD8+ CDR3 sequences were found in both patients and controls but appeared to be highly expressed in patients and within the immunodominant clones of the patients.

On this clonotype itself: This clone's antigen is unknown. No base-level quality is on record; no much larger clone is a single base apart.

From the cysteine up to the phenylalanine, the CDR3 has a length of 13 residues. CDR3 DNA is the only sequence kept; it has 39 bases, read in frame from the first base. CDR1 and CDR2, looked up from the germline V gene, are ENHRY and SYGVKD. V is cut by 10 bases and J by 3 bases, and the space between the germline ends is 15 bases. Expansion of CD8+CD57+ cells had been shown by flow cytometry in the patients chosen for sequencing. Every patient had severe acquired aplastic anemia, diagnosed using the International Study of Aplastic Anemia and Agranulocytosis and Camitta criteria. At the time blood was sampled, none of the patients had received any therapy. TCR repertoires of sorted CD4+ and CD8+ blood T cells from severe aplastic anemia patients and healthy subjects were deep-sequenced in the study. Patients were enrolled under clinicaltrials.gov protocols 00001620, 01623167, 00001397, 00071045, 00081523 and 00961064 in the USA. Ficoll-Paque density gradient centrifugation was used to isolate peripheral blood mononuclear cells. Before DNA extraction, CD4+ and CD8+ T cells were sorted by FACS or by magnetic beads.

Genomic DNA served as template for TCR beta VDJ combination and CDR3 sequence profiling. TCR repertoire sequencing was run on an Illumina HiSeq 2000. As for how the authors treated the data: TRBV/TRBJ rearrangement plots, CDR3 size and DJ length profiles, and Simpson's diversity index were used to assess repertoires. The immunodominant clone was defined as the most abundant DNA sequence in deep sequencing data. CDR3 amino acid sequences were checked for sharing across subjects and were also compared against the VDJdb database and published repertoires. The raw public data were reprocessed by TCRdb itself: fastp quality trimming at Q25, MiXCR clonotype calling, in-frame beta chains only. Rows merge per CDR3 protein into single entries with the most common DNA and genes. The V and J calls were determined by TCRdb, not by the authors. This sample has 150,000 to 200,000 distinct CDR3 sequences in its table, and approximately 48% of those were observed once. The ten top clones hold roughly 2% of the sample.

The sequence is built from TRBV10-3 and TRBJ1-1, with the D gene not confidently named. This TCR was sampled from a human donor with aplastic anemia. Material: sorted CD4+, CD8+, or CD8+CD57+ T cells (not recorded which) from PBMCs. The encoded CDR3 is CATYPEGYTEAFF. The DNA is TGTGCCACCTACCCGGAGGGATACACTGAAGCTTTCTTT.